What follows is one TCR beta chain and its context. As yet, its antigen is unknown. The CDR3 runs to 16 residues. V trimming: 2 bases; J trimming: 6 bases; junction bases outside the gene matches: 15. Germline loops: CDR1 GTSNPN, CDR2 SVGIG (reference sequence). This entry is derived from a study of pediatric ulcerative colitis. Study details: Disease was pancolitis in under 10 and left-sided in two, histology-confirmed.

The repertoire was sequenced with immunoSEQ multiplex PCR; TCRdb's copy has only in-frame clones and lacks some. Here the sample spans roughly 64,000 clones, 85% to 90% being singletons. Findings and limits, study-wide: Repertoires came from total lymphocyte DNA, so rare subsets like regulatory T cells may be missed.

Sequencing input: blood. This chain uses TRBV30 with TRBJ1-2; 7 bases are shared with TRBD1. The receptor comes from a boy younger than 18 with severe ulcerative colitis. This chain's CDR3 is CAWSPPGQAFSHGYTF. CDR3 DNA sequence: TGTGCCTGGAGTCCCCCAGGACAGGCTTTCAGCCATGGCTACACCTTC.